The 7 T cell receptor beta chains below come from one sample, sequenced in a study of T-cell memory formation after mild COVID-19. TCRdb processed the 5' RACE reads anew with MiXCR; each CDR3 protein has one entry. The table includes fewer than 150,000 distinct CDR3 sequences, about 5.9% detected once. The sequenced sample consisted of PBMCs or a T cell subset sorted from them (not recorded which). Source of these receptors: an adult woman who had mild COVID-19 (a few samples of this study predate the infection). Cell type and time point are not known.

The chain couples TRBV2 to TRBJ1-2, with TRBD1 identical over 8 bases. The V and J ends lost 5 bases and 5 bases, in that order; junction bases with no gene match: 1. Germline-derived CDR1 and CDR2 are SNHLY and FYNNEI. There are 12 residues in the CDR3. The CDR3, as DNA: TGTGCCAGCAGTCGACAGGGGTATGGCTACACCTTC. The encoded protein is CASSRQGYGYTF.

This clonotype has more than one count but fewer than ten. This chain links TRBV19 with TRBJ1-6, with a tentative D call TRBD1 (6 bases). The germline gives CDR1 LNHDA, CDR2 SQIVND (reference sequence). The CDR3 contains 18 residues. V lost 0 bases and J 10 bases, leaving 22 bases between the germline ends. CDR3 bases: TGTGCCAGTAGTATAGATCCGGGGGGCGTTAAGGTTGGATCACCCCTCCACTTT. Translated, it gives CASSIDPGGVKVGSPLHF.

This clonotype was found many times. The V gene is TRBV6-5, the J gene TRBJ2-1; D is possibly TRBD2 (6 bases). The germline gives CDR1 MNHEY, CDR2 SVGAGI. This CDR3 is 14 amino acids long. V was cut by 8 bases and J by 0 bases, with 11 bases left in between. The DNA of the CDR3 is TGTGCCAGCCGGGAGAGGAGCTCCTACAATGAGCAGTTCTTC. Its protein product is CASRERSSYNEQFF.

This clonotype was counted ten times or more. The J gene is TRBJ2-3, the V gene TRBV7-3; D not certain. The CDR3 covers 15 residues. Germline V gene data show CDR1 as SGHTA and CDR2 as FQGTGA. V gave up 5 bases and J gave up 3 bases, with 15 bases separating them. Here the CDR3 reads CASSPGPQRTDTQYF. The CDR3 bases are TGTGCCAGCAGCCCCGGCCCCCAGAGGACAGATACGCAGTATTTT.

At least ten counts were recorded for this clonotype. This chain links TRBV11-1 with TRBJ2-7; D not resolved. V shed 5 bases and J shed 1 base, with 15 bases lying between them. The CDR3 covers 15 residues. The germline V gene has CDR1 SGHAT and CDR2 FQDESV (reference sequence). CDR3 region: CASSPSPPQSYEQYF. CDR3 nucleotides: TGTGCCAGCAGCCCCTCCCCACCACAGTCCTACGAGCAGTACTTC. Supplemented by reference TRBV11-1 and TRBJ2-7, the full variable domain reads EAEVAQSPRYKITEKSQAVAFWCDPISGHATLYWYRQILGQGPELLVQFQDESVVDDSQLPKDRFSAERLKGVDSTLKIQPAELGDSAMYLCASSPSPPQSYEQYFGPGTRLTVT.

Ten or more counts support this clonotype. The chain links TRBV6-5 to TRBJ1-2, with TRBD1 matching 7 bases. Germline CDR1 MNHEY, CDR2 SVGAGI. The CDR3 runs 14 residues. V lost 10 bases, J lost 5 bases, and 13 bases stayed unmatched. DNA for the CDR3: TGTGCCACTCAGAAGACAGGGCGGAATTATGGCTACACCTTC. It specifies CATQKTGRNYGYTF.

At least ten counts were recorded for this clonotype. Here the CDR3 reads CSARDKGQANTEAFF. The DNA of the CDR3 is TGCAGTGCTAGAGATAAGGGACAGGCGAACACTGAAGCTTTCTTT. V is TRBV20-1 and J is TRBJ1-1; 8 nucleotides line up with TRBD1. The junction had 4 bases not matched to a gene; V was cut back by 0 bases and J by 1 base. The germline V gene encodes CDR1 DFQATT and CDR2 SNEGSKA (reference sequence). This CDR3 contains 15 residues.